These T cell receptor beta chains were read from a single sample in a study of cytomegalovirus exposure and HLA in healthy donors. The method was immunoSEQ multiplex PCR; TCRdb's version includes in-frame clones alone and lacks a portion of them. There are more than 150,000 clones in the sample; roughly 84% occur only once, and over 0.2% lies in the top ten. Material for sequencing was PBMCs. The source of these receptors is a girl younger than two in good health and CMV-seronegative. CDR3s include the opening cysteine and the closing phenylalanine or tryptophan. The order of the fields is V gene, D gene, clone size, J gene, CDR3 DNA, CDR3 protein. The D gene is left open where the match is weak. Some rows mark clone size as missing; the rest say once, few, many or name a class of expanded clone.

>TRBV6-1|NA|NA|TRBJ1-2
TGTGCCAGCAGTGAAGCGGGGGAGGGGTATGGCTACACCTTC
CASSEAGEGYGYTF
>TRBV6-1|NA|once|TRBJ1-3
TGTGCCAGCAGGGCTGAGGGAGACACCATATATTTT
CASRAEGDTIYF
>TRBV9|NA|NA|TRBJ1-2
TGTGCCAGCAGCCTCCGGGCTCCGGCGGGGAGTAATGGCTACACCTTC
CASSLRAPAGSNGYTF
>TRBV29-1|NA|NA|TRBJ2-1
TGCAGCGTTGAAGACAACAATGAGCAGTTCTTC
CSVEDNNEQFF
>TRBV7-3|TRBD2|NA|TRBJ2-7
TGTGCCAGCAGCTTAAGCAGTAGCGGGACGGGGGAGCAGTACTTC
CASSLSSSGTGEQYF
>TRBV4-2|TRBD2|NA|TRBJ2-7
TGTGCCAGCAGCCAAGAAAAAAGCAGGGGACTAGCGGGAGGCCACGAGCAGTACTTC
CASSQEKSRGLAGGHEQYF
>TRBV6-5|TRBD1|NA|TRBJ1-2
TGTGCCAGCAGTTTCGGGACAGGGACCTATGGCTACACCTTC
CASSFGTGTYGYTF
>TRBV2|NA|NA|TRBJ1-1
TGTGCCAGCAGTGCAACAGGCATGAACACTGAAGCTTTCTTT
CASSATGMNTEAFF
>TRBV19|TRBD1|NA|TRBJ2-7
TGTGCCAGTAGTACCGCGGGACAGGGGACCTACGAGCAGTACTTC
CASSTAGQGTYEQYF
>TRBV19|NA|once|TRBJ2-4
TGTGCCAGTAGTAATGTCCTTCAGGGGGCCAAAAACATTCAGTACTTC
CASSNVLQGAKNIQYF
>TRBV4-1|TRBD1|NA|TRBJ1-5
TGCGCCAGCAGCCAATTCTCCTTTGGGACAGGGGTGGATCAGCCCCAGCATTTT
CASSQFSFGTGVDQPQHF
>TRBV25-1|NA|few|TRBJ1-3
TGTGCCAGCAGCGAACTTGGGAGTTCTGGAAACACCATATATTTT
CASSELGSSGNTIYF
>TRBV10-2|TRBD2|NA|TRBJ2-1
TGCGCCAGCAGTCCGGGACTAGCAAACAGAAAGCAGTTCTTC
CASSPGLANRKQFF
>TRBV13|NA|NA|TRBJ2-5
TGTGCCAGCAGCTTAGGAGGGGCGGGGACCGAAGAGACCCAGTACTTC
CASSLGGAGTEETQYF
>TRBV27|NA|once|TRBJ2-7
TGTGCCAGTGGGGACACCGCCTACGAGCAGTACTTC
CASGDTAYEQYF
>TRBV11-1|NA|NA|TRBJ1-2
TGTGCCAGCAGCTTAAGAGGGAAGGGCTACACCTTC
CASSLRGKGYTF
>TRBV6-5|TRBD2|NA|TRBJ2-5
TGTGCCAGCAGTTACGGGCCCACAAGGGAGGGTGAGACCCAGTACTTC
CASSYGPTREGETQYF
>TRBV4-2|TRBD2|NA|TRBJ2-1
TGTGCCAGCAGCCAAAGAGGGACTAGCGGGGGGTTCCCCAATGAGCAGTTCTTC
CASSQRGTSGGFPNEQFF
>TRBV5-8|NA|NA|TRBJ1-1
TGTGCCAGCAGCTTGTTAAGTACTCTCACTGAAGCTTTCTTT
CASSLLSTLTEAFF
>TRBV10-3|NA|NA|TRBJ2-3
TGTGCCATCACCCCTACGCCTTCTAGCACAGATACGCAGTATTTT
CAITPTPSSTDTQYF
>TRBV4-3|TRBD2|NA|TRBJ2-3
TGCGCCAGCAGCCTTGGACTAGCAGGGGGCACAGATACGCAGTATTTT
CASSLGLAGGTDTQYF
>TRBV7-2|TRBD2|NA|TRBJ2-2
TGTGCCAGCAGCCAGTCTAGCGGGAGTTGGTACACCGGGGAGCTGTTTTTT
CASSQSSGSWYTGELFF
>TRBV10-3|TRBD1|NA|TRBJ2-3
TGTGCCATCAGGGACAGGGGAATCACAGATACGCAGTATTTT
CAIRDRGITDTQYF
>TRBV4-3|NA|NA|TRBJ1-1
TGCGCCAGCAGCCAAAAGGGGGTCACTGAAGCTTTCTTT
CASSQKGVTEAFF